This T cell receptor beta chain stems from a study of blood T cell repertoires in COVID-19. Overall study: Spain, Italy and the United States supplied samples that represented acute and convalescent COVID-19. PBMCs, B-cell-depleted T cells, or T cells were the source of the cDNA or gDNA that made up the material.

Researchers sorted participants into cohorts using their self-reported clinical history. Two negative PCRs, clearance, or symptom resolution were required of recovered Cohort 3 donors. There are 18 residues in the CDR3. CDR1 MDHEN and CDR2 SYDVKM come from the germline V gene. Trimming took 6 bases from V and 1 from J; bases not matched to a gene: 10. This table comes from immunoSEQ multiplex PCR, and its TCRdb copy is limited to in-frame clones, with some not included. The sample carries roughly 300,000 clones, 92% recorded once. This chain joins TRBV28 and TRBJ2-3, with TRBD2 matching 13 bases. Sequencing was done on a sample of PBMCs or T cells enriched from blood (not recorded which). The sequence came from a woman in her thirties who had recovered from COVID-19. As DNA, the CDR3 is TGTGCCAGCAGCACAACTAGCGGGGGGGCCATTGGCACAGATACGCAGTATTTT. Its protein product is CASSTTSGGAIGTDTQYF.